These T cell receptor beta chains were read from a single sample in a study of T-cell memory formation after mild COVID-19. TCRdb reprocessed the 5' RACE reads via MiXCR and lists one record per CDR3 protein. The table lists approximately 260,000 distinct CDR3 sequences, around 17% of them singletons. Sequenced material: PBMCs or a T cell subset sorted from them (not recorded which). These receptors all come from a man between 18 and 35 years old who had mild COVID-19 (a few samples of this study predate the infection). Cell type and time point are not known. Both conserved end residues are part of each CDR3. D genes are given only for firm matches. Only part of the rows carry a size: once, few, many, or a class if the clone is expanded.

d_gene,abundance,v_gene,j_gene,CDR3nt,CDR3aa
TRBD2,NA,TRBV5-1,TRBJ2-7,TGCGCCAGCAGCTTGGAATGGCGGGGGAGCGAGCAGTACTTC,CASSLEWRGSEQYF
NA,many,TRBV20-1,TRBJ1-2,TGCAGTGCTAGAGATTACGGCAGGGACTATGGCTACACCTTC,CSARDYGRDYGYTF
TRBD1,NA,TRBV5-1,TRBJ2-3,TGCGCCAGCAGCCGTACAGGGGGACCAGATACGCAGTATTTT,CASSRTGGPDTQYF
NA,few,TRBV4-1,TRBJ1-6,TGCGCCAGCAGCCAGATGGTGCAGGGAATTTATAATTCACCCCTCCACTTT,CASSQMVQGIYNSPLHF
TRBD1,NA,TRBV5-5,TRBJ1-1,TGTGCCAGCAGCAAATCAGGGGGCGCGACGAACACTGAAGCTTTCTTT,CASSKSGGATNTEAFF
NA,few,TRBV7-3,TRBJ2-1,TGTGCCAGCAGCCTGGCAGGGACGGACAATGAGCAGTTCTTC,CASSLAGTDNEQFF
NA,few,TRBV5-1,TRBJ2-6,TGCGCCAGCAGCCCAGATACGCGAGTGGCCAACGTCCTGACTTTC,CASSPDTRVANVLTF
TRBD2,NA,TRBV2,TRBJ2-5,TGTGCCAGCAGTGACAGCGGGGGGGCCGAGACCCAGTACTTC,CASSDSGGAETQYF
NA,few,TRBV14,TRBJ2-3,TGTGCCAGCAGCATAATGTGGACGGATACGCAGTATTTT,CASSIMWTDTQYF
TRBD1,many,TRBV6-4,TRBJ1-1,TGTGCCAGCCGACGGGACAGGGAGGGCACTGAAGCTTTCTTT,CASRRDREGTEAFF
NA,few,TRBV5-1,TRBJ2-2,TGCGCCAGCAGCTTGGCTAGTACCGACACCGGGGAGCTGTTTTTT,CASSLASTDTGELFF
TRBD1,few,TRBV4-1,TRBJ2-3,TGCGCCAGCAGCCCTCCACCGGGACAGGGATTCGGAGATACGCAGTATTTT,CASSPPPGQGFGDTQYF
NA,NA,TRBV11-3,TRBJ2-2,TGTGCCAGCAGCTCTAGAGCACTTAACACCGGGGAGCTGTTTTTT,CASSSRALNTGELFF
NA,NA,TRBV6-2/TRBV6-3,TRBJ1-2,TGTGCCAGTTCCACCGGGACCTATGGCTACACCTTC,CASSTGTYGYTF
NA,few,TRBV27,TRBJ2-1,TGTGCCAGCAGTCAATCTTTGGGGGGGGCCGTCTACAATGAGCAGTTCTTC,CASSQSLGGAVYNEQFF
TRBD2,NA,TRBV6-5,TRBJ2-3,TGTGCCAGCAGTTACTCTCGGCCGGGGGGGGCGCATGGCACAGATACGCAGTATTTT,CASSYSRPGGAHGTDTQYF
NA,few,TRBV6-6,TRBJ1-1,TGTGCCAGCACTTCGGTCGCCGCCACTGAAGCTTTCTTT,CASTSVAATEAFF
TRBD2,few,TRBV12-3/TRBV12-4,TRBJ2-3,TGTGCCAGCACCCCGGGGGGTACGCAGTATTTT,CASTPGGTQYF
NA,many,TRBV5-1,TRBJ2-1,TGCGCCAGCAGCTTGGCTTCTTGGGCCTACAATGAGCAGTTCTTC,CASSLASWAYNEQFF
NA,many,TRBV6-6,TRBJ1-1,TGTGCCAGCAGTCCATTACTCACTGAAGCTTTCTTT,CASSPLLTEAFF
NA,NA,TRBV29-1,TRBJ2-3,TGCAGCGTTGAACCCCCCGGGACTCCGATCGGCACAGATACGCAGTATTTT,CSVEPPGTPIGTDTQYF
TRBD2,NA,TRBV7-9,TRBJ2-2,TGTGCCAGCCTAAGCGGGGGGGTCGACACCGGGGAGCTGTTTTTT,CASLSGGVDTGELFF
TRBD2,few,TRBV6-2/TRBV6-3,TRBJ2-5,TGTGCCAGCAGTTACCTTGGCGGGGGGGCCGACCAGACCCAGTACTTC,CASSYLGGGADQTQYF
NA,many,TRBV5-1,TRBJ1-1,TGCGCCAGCAAGGGGGACCCAAACAAGAACACTGAAGCTTTCTTT,CASKGDPNKNTEAFF
NA,NA,TRBV12-3/TRBV12-4,TRBJ2-7,TGTGCCAGCAGTTTAGTCAGGGACGAGCAGTACTTC,CASSLVRDEQYF
TRBD1,NA,TRBV11-2,TRBJ2-5,TGTGCCAGTGCAGACAGGGGATCGTCAGAGACCCAGTACTTC,CASADRGSSETQYF
NA,NA,TRBV5-1,TRBJ2-2,TGCGCCAGCCTGAGGGAAACGAACACCGGGGAGCTGTTTTTT,CASLRETNTGELFF
NA,few,TRBV12-3/TRBV12-4,TRBJ2-1,TGTGCCAGCAGCCGGACAGACCCAGAGCAGTTCTTC,CASSRTDPEQFF
NA,few,TRBV2,TRBJ2-5,TGTGCCAGCAGTGCCCACTTCGCGGGGAAAGAGACCCAGTACTTC,CASSAHFAGKETQYF
NA,few,TRBV21-1,TRBJ2-7,TGTGCCAGCAGCTCCTATGACAGGTCTTTGATCAGTGAGCAGTACTTC,CASSSYDRSLISEQYF
NA,NA,TRBV7-9,TRBJ2-7,TGTGCCAGCAGCCAAAGGGCAGACTACGAGCAGTACTTC,CASSQRADYEQYF
NA,NA,TRBV11-2,TRBJ2-1,TGTGCCAGCAGCTTAGACGGAAGTTCCTACAATGAGCGGTTCTTC,CASSLDGSSYNERFF
TRBD1,few,TRBV6-5,TRBJ2-7,TGTGCCAGCAGTCAGACAGGGGTCAACGAGCAGTACTTC,CASSQTGVNEQYF
NA,NA,TRBV12-3/TRBV12-4,TRBJ1-5,TGTGCCAGCAGTTTCCCTGTGTATAGCAATCAGCCCCAGCATTTT,CASSFPVYSNQPQHF
NA,many,TRBV5-1,TRBJ2-2,TGCGCCAGCAGCTTGGTTTCAGGGGACACCGGGGAGCTGTTTTTT,CASSLVSGDTGELFF
TRBD1,NA,TRBV10-3,TRBJ2-3,TGTGCCGGGTCGGAGGGACAGGGGGCAGATACGCAGTATTTT,CAGSEGQGADTQYF
NA,NA,TRBV6-2/TRBV6-3,TRBJ2-7,TGTGACAGCAGTGAGGGGACGGAGGCCTACGAGCAGTACTTC,CDSSEGTEAYEQYF
NA,many,TRBV27,TRBJ2-1,TGTGCCACCGGGGTCATATCCAGTCGCAATGAGCAGTTCTTC,CATGVISSRNEQFF
NA,few,TRBV4-2,TRBJ1-3,TGTGCCAGCAGCCAGCAGGGTGACGGAAACACCATATATTTT,CASSQQGDGNTIYF
NA,NA,TRBV7-9,TRBJ1-4,TGTGACAGCAGCTTAGGTCGGGCGCAGATAACTAATGAAAAACTGTTTTTT,CDSSLGRAQITNEKLFF
NA,NA,TRBV6-5,TRBJ2-2,TGTGCCAGCAGTTACGGTGGCAGGGAGGACACCGGGGAGCTGTTTTTT,CASSYGGREDTGELFF
TRBD1,few,TRBV30,TRBJ2-5,TGTGCCTGGAGCTTGGGACAGGGGCAATTGGAGACCCAGTACTTC,CAWSLGQGQLETQYF
NA,few,TRBV28,TRBJ2-4,TGTGCCAGCAGTTTCGGGACACCTAAAAACATTCAGTACTTC,CASSFGTPKNIQYF
NA,few,TRBV10-3,TRBJ2-2,TGTGCCATCGCCTCTTCTGGGGCTGAGAACACCGGGGAGCTGTTTTTT,CAIASSGAENTGELFF
NA,many,TRBV7-9,TRBJ1-6,TGTGCCAGCAGCTTGGGGAATTCACCCCTCCACTTT,CASSLGNSPLHF
NA,NA,TRBV9,TRBJ1-3,TGTGCCAGCAGCGTACACAGCTCTGGAAACACCATATATTTT,CASSVHSSGNTIYF